This TCR beta chain derives from a study of T cell repertoires in cytomegalovirus infection. TCRdb used MiXCR to reprocess the reads, holding one entry per CDR3 protein. Among 450,000 to 600,000 distinct CDR3 sequences, about 10% were seen once, and the ten largest hold roughly 10%. This CDR3 region has 15 residues. The J segment lost 3 bases and the V segment lost 0 bases, leaving 5 bases of the junction unmatched. Germline V CDR1 and CDR2: SGHRS, YFSETQ. This clonotype was counted between two and nine times. This clonotype was obtained from a human donor in good health (CMV status not recorded). Some clones in this sample may be carry-over from other donors' samples. The chain joins TRBV5-1 to TRBJ1-1; 7 bases align to TRBD1. Sequenced input: PBMCs. The CDR3 coding sequence is TGCGCCAGCAGCTTGGGGGACAGTTGGGACACTGAAGCTTTCTTT. Encoded protein: CASSLGDSWDTEAFF.